A single sample gave rise to the 7 T cell receptor beta chains below, sequenced in a study of CD8 T cells in Susac syndrome. After extraction with the RNeasy kit, roughly 0.45 to 1 ug of the RNA was reverse transcribed using random hexamers. TCRdb re-derived calls from the immunoSEQ multiplex PCR reads in MiXCR, one entry per CDR3 protein. Of around 140,000 distinct CDR3 sequences in the sample, 80% to 85% are singletons; the top ten hold about 0.51%. Material for sequencing was CD8+ T cells from PBMCs. These receptors came from a human donor with multiple sclerosis.

The chain links TRBV27 to TRBJ2-3; D is undetermined. From germline, CDR1 is MNHEY and CDR2 SMNVEV (reference sequence). The CDR3 is 15 amino acids. V gave up 7 bases and J gave up 1 base, with 15 bases separating them. The CDR3 coding sequence is TGTGCCAGCATCCCCCGGTATGGGGGCACAGATACGCAGTATTTT. Its translation: CASIPRYGGTDTQYF.

V is TRBV29-1 and J is TRBJ1-1; D is unresolved. Between the trimmed V and J ends, which lost 5 bases and 7 bases, there was a span of 11 bases. This CDR3 comprises 11 residues. Germline loops: CDR1 SQVTM, CDR2 ANQGSEA. The CDR3 bases are TGCAGCGTTTACGGGCTGGATGAAGCTTTCTTT. Its translation: CSVYGLDEAFF.

The chain joins TRBV3-1 to TRBJ2-1; 9 bases fit TRBD2. Looked up from germline, CDR1 is LGHDT and CDR2 is YNNKEL (reference sequence). V shed 1 base and J 9 bases; nucleotides not matched to a gene: 10. This CDR3 spans 16 amino acids. Written as DNA, the CDR3 is TGTGCCAGCAGCCAAGGAAAACTAGCGGGTCCTGGTGAGCAGTTCTTC. Translated: CASSQGKLAGPGEQFF.

J is TRBJ1-3 and V is TRBV3-1; 7 positions match TRBD1. Germline V gene lookup returns CDR1 LGHDT and CDR2 YNNKEL (reference sequence). The CDR3 runs to 15 residues. Germline trimming cut 1 base from V and 3 bases from J; bases unmatched to any gene: 3. CDR3 amino acids: CASSQGQGLGNTIYF. The CDR3 coding sequence is TGTGCCAGCAGCCAAGGACAGGGCCTTGGAAACACCATATATTTT.

The chain links TRBV5-1 to TRBJ1-1; D not resolved. Trimming cost V 3 bases and J 0 bases, with 12 bases left between them. This CDR3 contains 15 residues. The germline V gene encodes CDR1 SGHRS and CDR2 YFSETQ. CDR3 loop: CASSSRRQLNTEAFF. The CDR3 DNA reads TGCGCCAGCAGCTCCCGGCGGCAGTTGAACACTGAAGCTTTCTTT.

V usage is TRBV7-9 and J usage is TRBJ1-5, with a weak D call TRBD1 (6 bases). V gave up 4 bases and J gave up 0 bases, with 19 bases separating them. CDR3 length: 18 amino acids. CDR1 and CDR2 from the germline V gene are SEHNR and FQNEAQ (reference sequence). The CDR3 DNA is TGTGCCAGCAGCTCATCCAGGGGAGCATCCCATAGCAATCAGCCCCAGCATTTT. It translates to CASSSSRGASHSNQPQHF.

This chain uses TRBV5-5 with TRBJ1-6; D remains unclear. Trimming stripped 6 bases from V and 9 bases from J, with 1 base between. The germline gives CDR1 SGHKS, CDR2 YYEKEE (reference sequence). The CDR3 length is 9 residues. CDR3 DNA: TGTGCCAGCACTTCACCCCTCCACTTT. Its protein is CASTSPLHF.